These 24 T cell receptor beta chains share one sample of origin, sequenced in a study of blood T cell repertoires in COVID-19 (TCRdb year 2020). Library method: the immunoSEQ multiplex PCR assay. Entries here come from immuneACCESS through TCRdb and include only in-frame sequences with V and J called. Some clones fail to appear in such tables; in the studies checked, an unresolved V gene covers under half of the shortfall, and the cause of the remainder is unknown. This sample is represented by 95,000 to 150,000 clones; approximately 86% of them were singletons. About 1% of the sample belongs to the ten largest clones. Sequenced sample: peripheral blood. Receptors were obtained from a woman aged 45-60 years with active or convalescent COVID-19.

V gene TRBV7-2 combines with J gene TRBJ2-4; a possible D gene is TRBD2 (5 bases). The V gene lost 7 bases and the J gene lost 1 base, with 14 bases spanning the gap. This CDR3 contains 15 residues. Per germline, CDR1 SGHTA and CDR2 FQGNSA. CDR3 in amino acids: CASTSTGVAKNIQYF. The CDR3, as DNA: TGTGCCAGCACTTCTACCGGGGTGGCCAAAAACATTCAGTACTTC.

The genes are TRBV12-2 and TRBJ2-5; the D call in the table, TRBD2, was not verified against the DNA. TRBV12-2 is a listed pseudogene. The CDR3 sequence is 18 residues long. CDR3 DNA sequence: TGTGCAAGTCGCTTGATAACTAGCGGGAGGGCCAACCAAGAGACCCAGTACTTC. Translated, it gives CASRLITSGRANQETQYF.

The rearrangement joins TRBV7-9 to TRBJ2-5, with D perhaps matching TRBD2 (5 bases). Germline CDR1 and CDR2: SEHNR and FQNEAQ (reference sequence). There are 14 residues in the CDR3. V was pared by 2 bases and J by 2 bases, with 9 bases between. The CDR3 bases are TGTGCCAGCAGCTTATCCGGGGTTCAAGAGACCCAGTACTTC. Translated: CASSLSGVQETQYF.

The gene calls are TRBV6-5 and TRBJ1-5; TRBD1 might be the D (5 bases). Germline V gene data show CDR1 as MNHEY and CDR2 as SVGAGI. Trimming removed 6 bases from V and 2 bases from J, with 11 bases in between. The CDR3 has 14 amino acids. The CDR3 loop reads CASRGGGGNQPQHF. The CDR3 nucleotides are TGTGCCAGCAGGGGTGGAGGGGGCAATCAGCCCCAGCATTTT.

The V and J genes are TRBV27 and TRBJ2-2, with TRBD2 matching over 11 bases. Germline CDR1 reads MNHEY; CDR2 reads SMNVEV (reference sequence). The CDR3 sequence is 16 residues long. J gave up 1 base and V 7 bases, and 5 bases lay outside the gene matches. The CDR3 loop reads CASNPGTSGNTGELFF. The CDR3 coding sequence is TGTGCCAGCAACCCGGGGACTAGCGGGAACACCGGGGAGCTGTTTTTT.

The J gene is TRBJ1-6, the V gene TRBV30; TRBD1 aligns across 8 bases. Germline trimming cut 2 bases from V and 9 bases from J; bases unmatched to any gene: 12. CDR3 length equals 16 residues. CDR1 and CDR2 from the germline V gene are GTSNPN and SVGIG (reference sequence). This chain's CDR3 is CAWSTTRTGRRSPLHF. DNA of the CDR3: TGTGCCTGGAGTACGACCCGGACAGGGAGGCGTTCACCCCTCCACTTT.

The chain has TRBV14 and TRBJ2-7; 8 bases match TRBD1. This CDR3 region has 15 residues. Trimming at V came to 4 bases and at J to 4 bases, leaving 9 bases not matched to a gene. Germline CDR1 is SGHDN and CDR2 is FVKESK. CDR3 coding DNA: TGTGCCAGCAGCCTACAGGGGGTGGCGGGATACGAGCAGTACTTC. It codes for CASSLQGVAGYEQYF.

V is TRBV10-3 and J is TRBJ1-1; the D gene is possibly TRBD1 (5 bases). The V gene's germline CDR1 is ENHRY and CDR2 SYGVKD. Trimming removed 7 bases at V and 5 bases at J, with 17 bases between. The CDR3 contains 14 residues. CDR3 sequence: CAIKVGGEGTEAFF. The CDR3 DNA follows: TGTGCCATCAAGGTGGGGGGAGAAGGAACTGAAGCTTTCTTT.

The rearrangement uses TRBV5-1 and TRBJ1-2, with D perhaps matching TRBD1 (6 bases). Germline CDR1 is SGHRS and CDR2 is YFSETQ. The germline V and J ends were trimmed by 1 base and 6 bases, with 10 bases remaining between them. The CDR3 covers 13 residues. This CDR3 reads CASSLSGGHGYTF. CDR3 nucleotides: TGCGCCAGCAGCTTGTCGGGGGGCCATGGCTACACCTTC.

The J gene is TRBJ2-3, the V gene TRBV11-1, with D maybe TRBD2 (6 bases). The CDR3 has 14 amino acids. V lost 6 bases and J lost 2, with 12 bases in between. Looked up from germline, CDR1 is SGHAT and CDR2 is FQDESV (reference sequence). The CDR3 loop is CASRSGTSTDTQYF. For the CDR3, the DNA is TGTGCCAGCAGATCCGGGACTTCCACAGATACGCAGTATTTT.

This sequence joins TRBV7-9 and TRBJ2-7, with 8 bases fitting TRBD2. Germline CDR1 SEHNR, CDR2 FQNEAQ (reference sequence). The CDR3 is 15 amino acids. J lost 4 bases, V lost 0 bases, and 5 bases had no gene match. The CDR3 region has the DNA TGTGCCAGCAGCTTAGCGACCCAGCGGGGGTACGAGCAGTACTTC. Translating gives CASSLATQRGYEQYF.

This chain uses TRBV10-3 with TRBJ1-3; D perhaps matches TRBD1 (5 bases). Germline loops: CDR1 ENHRY, CDR2 SYGVKD. CDR3 size: 13 residues. Trimming stripped 11 bases from V and 0 bases from J, with 11 bases between. The CDR3 sequence is CAGPTVSGNTIYF. In DNA, the CDR3 is TGTGCCGGACCGACAGTCTCTGGAAACACCATATATTTT.

This chain connects TRBV7-3 to TRBJ2-7, with 9 bases that match TRBD1. This CDR3 contains 14 residues. Germline trimming cut 4 bases from V and 3 bases from J; bases unmatched to any gene: 4. Germline V CDR1 and CDR2: SGHTA, FQGTGA. The CDR3 is CASSSTGGGYEQYF. CDR3 nucleotides: TGTGCCAGCAGCTCCACAGGGGGCGGCTACGAGCAGTACTTC.

CDR3 DNA: TGTGCCAGCGGTTCTTTGGGCCAGGGGAGCCACGAGCAGTACTTC. Amino acids: CASGSLGQGSHEQYF. The chain has TRBV27 and TRBJ2-7, with D perhaps TRBD1 (6 bases). This CDR3 has 15 residues. Germline values: CDR1 MNHEY, CDR2 SMNVEV (reference sequence). V was shortened by 8 bases and J by 5 bases, with 22 bases between the two germline ends.

The J gene is TRBJ2-1, the V gene TRBV5-4, with 13 bases fitting TRBD2. Trimming took 0 bases from V and 7 from J; bases not matched to a gene: 7. The germline V gene has CDR1 SGHNT and CDR2 YYREEE (reference sequence). This CDR3 is 17 amino acids long. The CDR3 DNA reads as TGTGCCAGCAGCTTGGGCCTCGGGACTAGCGGGATGAATGAGCAGTTCTTC. Residues: CASSLGLGTSGMNEQFF.

The chain employs TRBV2 and TRBJ1-2; possibly TRBD1 for D (6 bases). CDR3 size: 16 residues. Germline lookup yields CDR1 SNHLY and CDR2 FYNNEI. The ends were cut back, 6 bases at V and 3 bases at J, with 20 bases in the middle. The CDR3 region is CASSPDRGPRDYGYTF. CDR3 DNA: TGTGCCAGCAGCCCGGACAGAGGTCCCAGGGACTATGGCTACACCTTC.

This chain uses TRBV28 with TRBJ2-4, with 8 bases aligning to TRBD1. Germline loops: CDR1 MDHEN, CDR2 SYDVKM. The CDR3 sequence is 15 residues long. V dropped 6 bases and J dropped 6; count of bases not matched to a gene: 10. For the CDR3, the DNA is TGTGCCAGCAGCGTTCGGCAGGGGGCGACAAACATTCAGTACTTC. Translated, it gives CASSVRQGATNIQYF.

The gene calls are TRBV28 and TRBJ2-7; 11 bases map to TRBD2. The germline V gene has CDR1 MDHEN and CDR2 SYDVKM. The CDR3 loop spans 17 amino acids. The V gene end was trimmed by 2 bases and the J gene end by 0 bases; junction bases not matched to a gene: 6. The CDR3 nucleotides read TGTGCCAGCAGTTTAAGGACTAGCGGGTTAAGCTCCTACGAGCAGTACTTC. Translation: CASSLRTSGLSSYEQYF.

The rearrangement uses TRBV7-9 and TRBJ1-2, with 9 bases identical to TRBD1. Per germline, CDR1 SEHNR and CDR2 FQNEAQ (reference sequence). V was pared by 4 bases and J by 4 bases, with 7 bases of the junction left unmatched. The CDR3 length is 15 residues. Here the CDR3 DNA reads TGTGCCAGCAGCTGGCCGGGACAGGGCCGCTATGGCTACACCTTC. Its translation: CASSWPGQGRYGYTF.

The rearrangement joins TRBV11-3 to TRBJ1-1; D may be TRBD1 (6 bases). V was shortened by 6 bases and J by 4 bases, with 12 bases between the two germline ends. This CDR3 spans 13 amino acids. Germline CDR1 is SGHNT and CDR2 is YENEEA. The CDR3 region is CASSREGGTEAFF. For the CDR3, the DNA is TGTGCCAGCAGTAGAGAAGGGGGCACTGAAGCTTTCTTT.

This chain connects TRBV28 to TRBJ2-7, with TRBD2 matching 8 bases. The CDR3 contains 14 residues. Germline lookup yields CDR1 MDHEN and CDR2 SYDVKM. Trimming at V came to 6 bases and at J to 2 bases, leaving 6 bases not matched to a gene. The DNA of the CDR3 is TGTGCCAGCAGCTCTACTAGCGGTGCCTACGAGCAGTACTTC. It is translated as CASSSTSGAYEQYF.

The genes are TRBV19 and TRBJ1-1; no firm D call. The length of the CDR3 is 15 residues. V gave up 1 base and J gave up 0 bases, with 9 bases separating them. Germline lookup yields CDR1 LNHDA and CDR2 SQIVND (reference sequence). CDR3 loop: CASSIARGLNTEAFF. In nucleotides, the CDR3 is TGTGCCAGTAGTATAGCGCGCGGCCTGAACACTGAAGCTTTCTTT.

This clone was counted once. V usage is TRBV11-2 and J usage is TRBJ2-3, with 10 bases that match TRBD2. This CDR3 comprises 16 residues. The V gene end was trimmed by 3 bases and the J gene end by 2 bases; junction bases not matched to a gene: 5. CDR1 is SGHAT and CDR2 is FQNNGV in the germline V gene. The CDR3 here is CASSFRAGGITDTQYF. CDR3 coding DNA: TGTGCCAGCAGCTTCCGAGCGGGAGGGATCACAGATACGCAGTATTTT.

This clone turned up a few times. The V call is TRBV7-6, the J call TRBJ2-7; no clear D gene. Germline CDR1 is SGHVS and CDR2 is FNYEAQ. Deletions cut 4 bases from V and 1 base from J, with 11 bases between. This CDR3 comprises 14 residues. CDR3 in DNA: TGTGCCAGCAGCTCGCGGAGTGGATCCTACGAGCAGTACTTC. Protein sequence: CASSSRSGSYEQYF.